The 17 T cell receptor beta chains below come from one sample, sequenced in a study of shared clonotypes between healthy human individuals. Generated by immunoSEQ multiplex PCR, the TCRdb table keeps only in-frame clones and is missing some. The sample shows about 2.4 million clones, 90% to 95% of them seen only once. Sequencing was performed on naive CD4+ T cells from PBMCs. The sample's subset: CD45RA+ positively selected. The receptors were sampled from a man younger than 30 in good health. Some clones in this sample may be carry-over from other donors' samples.

The J gene is TRBJ2-6, the V gene TRBV19, with D unresolved. The CDR3 is 21 residues long. Germline CDR1 and CDR2: LNHDA and SQIVND (reference sequence). V lost 1 base, J lost 0 bases, and 22 bases lay in between. CDR3 sequence: CASSIVPLLVPLGSGANVLTF. In nucleotides, the CDR3 is TGTGCCAGTAGTATAGTCCCATTGCTGGTTCCCCTTGGCTCTGGGGCCAACGTCCTGACTTTC.

The CDR3 protein is CASSQDLPPRWTSASYEQYF. The CDR3 nucleotides are TGCGCCAGCAGCCAAGATTTGCCCCCGAGGTGGACTAGCGCCAGCTACGAGCAGTACTTC. J is TRBJ2-5 and V is TRBV4-3, with TRBD2 matching 9 bases. Matching the DNA end better, TRBJ2-7 makes the J call doubtful. CDR1 LGHNA and CDR2 YSLEER come from the germline V gene. The CDR3 has 20 amino acids.

The chain employs TRBV5-1 and TRBJ2-1; 12 bases match TRBD2. The CDR3 sequence is 17 residues long. V shed 0 bases, J shed 6 bases, and the junction held 7 bases outside the gene matches. The germline CDR1 and CDR2 sequences are SGHRS and YFSETQ. The CDR3 sequence: CASSLGRLAGGSNEQFF. The CDR3 DNA reads as TGCGCCAGCAGCTTGGGTAGGCTAGCGGGAGGGTCCAATGAGCAGTTCTTC.

The chain joins TRBV13 to TRBJ2-5; D is uncertain. Germline-derived CDR1 and CDR2 are PRHDT and FYEKMQ (reference sequence). The CDR3 has 14 residues. V lost 0 bases and J lost 5, with 10 bases in between. As DNA, the CDR3 is TGTGCCAGCAGCTTAGGTCTCCCTGGGGAGACCCAGTACTTC. As protein: CASSLGLPGETQYF.

The rearrangement links TRBV6-5 to TRBJ1-2; a weak D match, TRBD1 (6 bases). Deletions cut 7 bases from V and 4 bases from J, with 13 bases between. There are 13 residues in the CDR3. Looked up from germline, CDR1 is MNHEY and CDR2 is SVGAGI. The CDR3 region has the DNA TGTGCCAGCACCAAGGGGGACCGCTATGGCTACACCTTC. It translates to CASTKGDRYGYTF.

In nucleotides, the CDR3 is TGTGCCAGCAGTCACAGGGCAGGACAGGCCGAGACCCAGTACTTC. Protein sequence: CASSHRAGQAETQYF. The gene calls are TRBV6-5 and TRBJ2-5, with 7 bases fitting TRBD1. The CDR3 has 15 amino acids. Germline V gene data show CDR1 as MNHEY and CDR2 as SVGAGI. Trimming at V came to 5 bases and at J to 5 bases, leaving 11 bases not matched to a gene.

The J gene is TRBJ2-7, the V gene TRBV5-1; TRBD1 is a possible D gene (8 bases). The germline CDR1 and CDR2 sequences are SGHRS and YFSETQ. V was cut by 3 bases and J by 6 bases, with 19 bases left in between. This CDR3 has 15 amino acids. CDR3 sequence (DNA): TGCGCCAGCAGCTCAGGGGGCGGGAGTACCGTCGAGCAGTACTTC. Protein product: CASSSGGGSTVEQYF.

The gene calls are TRBV29-1 and TRBJ1-3; D may be TRBD1 (5 bases). Germline loops: CDR1 SQVTM, CDR2 ANQGSEA. V was pared by 3 bases and J by 0 bases, with 9 bases between. The CDR3 has 14 residues. CDR3: CSVERGISGNTIYF. CDR3 bases: TGCAGCGTTGAGCGGGGCATCTCTGGAAACACCATATATTTT.

The rearrangement uses TRBV9 and TRBJ2-2; TRBD2 aligns across 7 bases. V shed 2 bases, J shed 2 bases, and the junction held 3 bases outside the gene matches. The CDR3 is 15 amino acids. Germline V gene data show CDR1 as SGDLS and CDR2 as YYNGEE. In DNA, the CDR3 is TGTGCCAGCAGCGTTGTAGCGGGCAACACCGGGGAGCTGTTTTTT. It translates to CASSVVAGNTGELFF.

CDR3 in DNA: TGTGCCAGCAGGGATGACAGGGTCTATGGCTACACCTTC. Translated, it gives CASRDDRVYGYTF. The gene calls are TRBV6-5 and TRBJ1-2, with 7 bases fitting TRBD1. CDR1 and CDR2 from the germline V gene are MNHEY and SVGAGI. The CDR3 extends over 13 amino acids. Trimming took 6 bases from V and 4 from J; bases not matched to a gene: 5.

The rearrangement links TRBV29-1 to TRBJ2-1; TRBD2 might be the D (5 bases). Trimming took off 2 bases at V and 4 bases at J, with 12 bases between the two ends. The CDR3 sequence is 14 residues long. Germline CDR1 reads SQVTM; CDR2 reads ANQGSEA. The CDR3 DNA sequence: TGCAGCGTTGAACCGGGGAATCGGTACAATGAGCAGTTCTTC. Residues: CSVEPGNRYNEQFF.

This clone was detected once. The sample holds other DNA sequences that translate to the same CDR3. This chain links TRBV27 with TRBJ2-2; 12 positions agree with TRBD2. Germline V gene data show CDR1 as MNHEY and CDR2 as SMNVEV (reference sequence). V lost 6 bases to trimming and J lost 2 bases; unmatched junction nucleotides: 4. The length of the CDR3 is 16 residues. DNA of the CDR3: TGTGCCAGCAGCCCCGGACTAGCGGGAAACACCGGGGAGCTGTTTTTT. Its translation: CASSPGLAGNTGELFF.

A word on this clone: The sample has other DNA sequences that encode this CDR3 too. The genes are TRBV19 and TRBJ2-2, with TRBD1 matching 8 bases. V was clipped by 6 bases and J by 5 bases; unmatched bases: 5. The germline gives CDR1 LNHDA, CDR2 SQIVND (reference sequence). The CDR3 has 14 amino acids. The CDR3 nucleotides are TGTGCCAGTAGCTTGGACAGGGCGACCGGGGAGCTGTTTTTT. This codes for CASSLDRATGELFF.

The chain couples TRBV7-2 to TRBJ1-2, with 7 bases lining up with TRBD1. Germline V gene data show CDR1 as SGHTA and CDR2 as FQGNSA. The CDR3 runs 16 residues. V lost 5 bases and J lost 1; bases outside the gene matches: 10. The CDR3 loop reads CASSPQTGPVNYGYTF. The CDR3 region has the DNA TGTGCCAGCAGCCCACAGACAGGGCCAGTTAACTATGGCTACACCTTC.

The chain couples TRBV29-1 to TRBJ2-3; D might be TRBD1 (5 bases). The V and J ends lost 3 bases and 6 bases respectively, with 19 bases between them. The germline CDR1 and CDR2 sequences are SQVTM and ANQGSEA. CDR3 length: 15 amino acids. The CDR3 DNA reads as TGCAGCGTTGACAGGGTTTGGGGCGCCCGGGATACGCAGTATTTT. Translating gives CSVDRVWGARDTQYF.

Remarks on this clone: Different DNA sequences within this sample yield the same CDR3. The chain has TRBV29-1 and TRBJ2-1; 10 bases map to TRBD1. This CDR3 is built from 14 residues. Trimming cost V 6 bases and J 3 bases; bases outside gene matches: 5. CDR1 is SQVTM, CDR2 ANQGSEA, per germline. The CDR3, as DNA: TGCAGCGTCGTCCGGGACAGGGGCTACAATGAGCAGTTCTTC. It encodes CSVVRDRGYNEQFF.

The rearrangement uses TRBV30 and TRBJ2-5; possible D gene TRBD2, 6 bases. With 3 bases removed from V and 7 bases from J, the gap between germline ends came to 21 bases. This CDR3 comprises 15 residues. CDR1 and CDR2 from the germline V gene are GTSNPN and SVGIG (reference sequence). The CDR3, as DNA: TGTGCCTGGAGCCTCGGGGGAGGCCGGGGTTGGACCCAGTACTTC. This gives the protein CAWSLGGGRGWTQYF.